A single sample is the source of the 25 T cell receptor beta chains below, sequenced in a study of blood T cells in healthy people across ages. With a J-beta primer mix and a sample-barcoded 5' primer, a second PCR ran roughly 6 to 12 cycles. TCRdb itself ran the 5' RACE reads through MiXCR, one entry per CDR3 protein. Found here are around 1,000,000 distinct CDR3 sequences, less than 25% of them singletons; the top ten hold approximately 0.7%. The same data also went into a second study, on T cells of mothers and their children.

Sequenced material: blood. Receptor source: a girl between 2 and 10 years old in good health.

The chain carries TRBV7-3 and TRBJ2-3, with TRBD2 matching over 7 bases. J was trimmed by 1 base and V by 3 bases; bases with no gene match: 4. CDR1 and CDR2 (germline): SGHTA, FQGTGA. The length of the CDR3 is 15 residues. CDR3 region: CASSFGLAGTDTQYF. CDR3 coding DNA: TGTGCCAGCAGCTTTGGTCTAGCGGGCACAGATACGCAGTATTTT.

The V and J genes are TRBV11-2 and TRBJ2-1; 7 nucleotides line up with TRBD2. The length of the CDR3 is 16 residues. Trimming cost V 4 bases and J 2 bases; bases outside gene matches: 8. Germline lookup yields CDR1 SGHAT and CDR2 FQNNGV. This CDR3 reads CASSSPYAGAYNEQFF. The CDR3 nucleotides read TGTGCCAGCAGCTCGCCGTACGCGGGAGCCTACAATGAGCAGTTCTTC.

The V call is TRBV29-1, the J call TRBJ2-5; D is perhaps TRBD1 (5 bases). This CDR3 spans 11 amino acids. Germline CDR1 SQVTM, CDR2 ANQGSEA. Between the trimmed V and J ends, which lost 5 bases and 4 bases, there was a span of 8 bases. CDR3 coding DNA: TGCAGCGTTTGGCAGGGAGAGACCCAGTACTTC. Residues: CSVWQGETQYF.

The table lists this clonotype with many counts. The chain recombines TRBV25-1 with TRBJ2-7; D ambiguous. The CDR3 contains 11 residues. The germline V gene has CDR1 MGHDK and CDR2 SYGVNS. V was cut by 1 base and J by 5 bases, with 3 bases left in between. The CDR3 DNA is TGTGCCAGCAGTGAATCGGACGAGCAGTACTTC. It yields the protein CASSESDEQYF.

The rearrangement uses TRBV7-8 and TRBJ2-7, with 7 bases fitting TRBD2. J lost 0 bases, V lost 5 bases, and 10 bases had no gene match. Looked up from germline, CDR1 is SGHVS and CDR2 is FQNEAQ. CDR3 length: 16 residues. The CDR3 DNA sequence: TGTGCCAGCAGCCTGGGGGGGTCCACTGTCTCCTACGAGCAGTACTTC. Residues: CASSLGGSTVSYEQYF.

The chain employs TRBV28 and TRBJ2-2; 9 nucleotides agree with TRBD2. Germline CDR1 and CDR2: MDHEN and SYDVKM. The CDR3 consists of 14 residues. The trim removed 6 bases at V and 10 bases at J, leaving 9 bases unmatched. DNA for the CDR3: TGTGCCAGCAGATCGGGACTAGCCCTTGAGGAGCTGTTTTTT. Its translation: CASRSGLALEELFF.

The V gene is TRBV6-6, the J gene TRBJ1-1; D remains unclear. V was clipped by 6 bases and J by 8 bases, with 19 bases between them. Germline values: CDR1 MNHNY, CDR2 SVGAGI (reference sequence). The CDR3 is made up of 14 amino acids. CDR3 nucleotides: TGTGCCAGCAGGACTCGCCGAAACAGAGAGGAAGCTTTCTTT. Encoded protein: CASRTRRNREEAFF.

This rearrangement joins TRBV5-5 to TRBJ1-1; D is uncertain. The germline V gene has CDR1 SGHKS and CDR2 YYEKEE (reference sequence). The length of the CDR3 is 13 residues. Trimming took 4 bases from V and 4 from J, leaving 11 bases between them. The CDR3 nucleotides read TGTGCCAGCAGCGAAAGGGTGTTCACTGAAGCTTTCTTT. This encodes CASSERVFTEAFF. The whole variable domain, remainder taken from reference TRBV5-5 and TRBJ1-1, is DAGVTQSPTHLIKTRGQQVTLRCSPISGHKSVSWYQQVLGQGPQFIFQYYEKEERGRGNFPDRFSARQFPNYSSELNVNALLLGDSALYLCASSERVFTEAFFGQGTRLTVV.

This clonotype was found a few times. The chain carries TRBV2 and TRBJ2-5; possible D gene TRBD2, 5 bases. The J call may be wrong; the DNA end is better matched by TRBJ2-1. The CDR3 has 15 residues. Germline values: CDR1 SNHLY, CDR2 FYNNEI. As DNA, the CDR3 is TGTGCCAGCAGTGAAAACCGGGGAGAGTACAATGAGCAGTTCTTC. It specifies CASSENRGEYNEQFF.

Here the CDR3 DNA reads TGTGCCAGCACCGGAGCGGGACTAGGAACCGGGGAGCTGTTTTTT. This translates into CASTGAGLGTGELFF. The chain combines TRBV6-1 with TRBJ2-2; 8 bases match TRBD2. The germline gives CDR1 MNHNS, CDR2 SASEGT. V was pared by 7 bases and J by 5 bases, with 9 bases of the junction left unmatched. The CDR3 runs to 15 residues.

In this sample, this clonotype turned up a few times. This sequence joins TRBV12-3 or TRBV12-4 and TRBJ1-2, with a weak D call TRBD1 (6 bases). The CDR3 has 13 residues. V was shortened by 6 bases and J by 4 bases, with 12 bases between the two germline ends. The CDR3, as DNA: TGTGCCAGCAGACGGGGGGCGACCTATGGCTACACCTTC. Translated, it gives CASRRGATYGYTF.

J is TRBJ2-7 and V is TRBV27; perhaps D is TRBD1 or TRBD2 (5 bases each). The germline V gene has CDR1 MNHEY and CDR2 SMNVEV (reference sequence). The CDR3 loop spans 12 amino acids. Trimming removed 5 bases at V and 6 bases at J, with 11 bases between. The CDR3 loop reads CASSIHGGEQYF. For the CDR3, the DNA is TGTGCCAGCAGTATACATGGGGGCGAGCAGTACTTC.

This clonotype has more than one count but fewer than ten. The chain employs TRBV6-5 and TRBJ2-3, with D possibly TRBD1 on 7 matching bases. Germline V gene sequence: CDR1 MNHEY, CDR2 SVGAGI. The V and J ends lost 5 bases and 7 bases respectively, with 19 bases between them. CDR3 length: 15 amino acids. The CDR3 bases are TGTGCCAGCAGTAGAACCAGGGGGGACCCTTATACGCAGTATTTT. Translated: CASSRTRGDPYTQYF.

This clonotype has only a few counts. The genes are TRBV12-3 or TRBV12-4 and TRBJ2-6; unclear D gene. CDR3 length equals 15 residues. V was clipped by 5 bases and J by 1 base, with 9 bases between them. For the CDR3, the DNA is TGTGCCAGCAGTCCCAATTTTTCTGGGGCCAACGTCCTGACTTTC. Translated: CASSPNFSGANVLTF.

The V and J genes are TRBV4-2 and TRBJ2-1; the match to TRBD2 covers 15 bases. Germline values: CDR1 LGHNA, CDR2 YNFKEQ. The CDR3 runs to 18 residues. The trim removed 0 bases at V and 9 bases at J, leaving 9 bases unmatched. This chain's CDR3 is CASSQDPGLAGGGIEQFF. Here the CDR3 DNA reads TGTGCCAGCAGCCAAGATCCGGGACTAGCGGGAGGAGGTATTGAGCAGTTCTTC.

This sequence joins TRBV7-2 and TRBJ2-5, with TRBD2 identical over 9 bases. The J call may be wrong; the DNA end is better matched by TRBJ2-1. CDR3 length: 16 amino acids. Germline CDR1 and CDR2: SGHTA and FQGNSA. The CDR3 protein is CASSLFGAGGPGEQFF. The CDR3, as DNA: TGTGCCAGCAGCTTATTCGGTGCGGGGGGGCCTGGTGAGCAGTTCTTC.

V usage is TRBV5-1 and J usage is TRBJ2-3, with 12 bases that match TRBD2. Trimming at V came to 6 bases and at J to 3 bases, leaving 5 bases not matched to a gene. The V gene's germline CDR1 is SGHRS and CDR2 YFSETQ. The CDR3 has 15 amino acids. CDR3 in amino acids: CASTRLAGETDTQYF. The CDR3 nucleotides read TGCGCCAGCACAAGACTAGCGGGAGAAACAGATACGCAGTATTTT.

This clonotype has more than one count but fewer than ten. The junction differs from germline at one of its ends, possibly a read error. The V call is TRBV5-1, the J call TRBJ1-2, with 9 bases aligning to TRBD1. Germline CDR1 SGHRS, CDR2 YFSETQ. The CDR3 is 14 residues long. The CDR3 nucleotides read TGTGCCAGCAGCGCCCGGACAGGGGTGGATGGCTACACCTTC. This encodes CASSARTGVDGYTF.

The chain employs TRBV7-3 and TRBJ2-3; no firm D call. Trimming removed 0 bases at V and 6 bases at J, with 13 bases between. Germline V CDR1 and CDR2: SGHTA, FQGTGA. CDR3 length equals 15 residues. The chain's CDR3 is CASSLTPTFGDTQYF. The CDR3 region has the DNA TGTGCCAGCAGCTTAACGCCCACCTTCGGGGATACGCAGTATTTT.

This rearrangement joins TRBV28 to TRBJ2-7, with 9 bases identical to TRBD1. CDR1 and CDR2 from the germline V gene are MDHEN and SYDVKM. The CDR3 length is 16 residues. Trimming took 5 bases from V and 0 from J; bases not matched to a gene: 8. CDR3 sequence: CASSLDTGGISYEQYF. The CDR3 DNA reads TGTGCCAGCAGTCTGGATACAGGGGGCATCTCCTACGAGCAGTACTTC.

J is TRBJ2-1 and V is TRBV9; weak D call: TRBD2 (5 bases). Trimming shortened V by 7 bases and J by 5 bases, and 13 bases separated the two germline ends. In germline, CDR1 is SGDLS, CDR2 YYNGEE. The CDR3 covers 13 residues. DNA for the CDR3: TGTGCCAGCCATACCCCCGGGGACAATGAGCAGTTCTTC. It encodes CASHTPGDNEQFF.

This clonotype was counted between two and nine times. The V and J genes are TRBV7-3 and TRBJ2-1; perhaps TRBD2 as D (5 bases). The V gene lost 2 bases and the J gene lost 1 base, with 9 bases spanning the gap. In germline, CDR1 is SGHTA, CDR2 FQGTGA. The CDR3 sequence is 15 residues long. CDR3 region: CASSLQTGSYNEQFF. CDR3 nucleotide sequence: TGTGCCAGCAGCTTACAGACGGGGTCCTACAATGAGCAGTTCTTC.

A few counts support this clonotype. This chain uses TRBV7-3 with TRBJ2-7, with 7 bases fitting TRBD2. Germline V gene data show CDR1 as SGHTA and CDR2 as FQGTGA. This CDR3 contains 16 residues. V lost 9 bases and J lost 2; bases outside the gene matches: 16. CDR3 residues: CASSPTGGGNAYEQYF. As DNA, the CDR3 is TGTGCCAGTAGTCCCACGGGGGGAGGGAACGCCTACGAGCAGTACTTC.

The CDR3 DNA sequence: TGCGCCAGCAGGCCGGTGGCTGACAATGAGCAGTTCTTC. Translated: CASRPVADNEQFF. This rearrangement joins TRBV5-1 to TRBJ2-1, with D unclear. Trimming pared 5 bases from V and 5 bases from J, leaving 11 bases between. CDR3 length equals 13 residues. Germline V lookup: CDR1 SGHRS, CDR2 YFSETQ.

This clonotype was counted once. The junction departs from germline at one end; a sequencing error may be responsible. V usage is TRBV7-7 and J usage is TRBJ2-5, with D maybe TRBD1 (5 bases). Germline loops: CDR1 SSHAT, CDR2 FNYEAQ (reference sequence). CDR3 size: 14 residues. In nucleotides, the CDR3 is TGTGCTAGCAGCTTAGGGGTAGCCCAGGAGACCCAGTACTTC. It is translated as CASSLGVAQETQYF.